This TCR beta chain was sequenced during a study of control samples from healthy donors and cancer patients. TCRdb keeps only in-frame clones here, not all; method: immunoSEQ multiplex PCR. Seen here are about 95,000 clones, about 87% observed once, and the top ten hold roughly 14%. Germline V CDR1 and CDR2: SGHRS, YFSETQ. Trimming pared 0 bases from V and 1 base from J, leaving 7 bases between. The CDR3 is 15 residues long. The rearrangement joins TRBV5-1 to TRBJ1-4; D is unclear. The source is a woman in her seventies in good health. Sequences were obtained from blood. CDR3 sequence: CASSLGRLTNEKLFF. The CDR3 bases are TGCGCCAGCAGCTTGGGACGGTTAACTAATGAAAAACTGTTTTTT.